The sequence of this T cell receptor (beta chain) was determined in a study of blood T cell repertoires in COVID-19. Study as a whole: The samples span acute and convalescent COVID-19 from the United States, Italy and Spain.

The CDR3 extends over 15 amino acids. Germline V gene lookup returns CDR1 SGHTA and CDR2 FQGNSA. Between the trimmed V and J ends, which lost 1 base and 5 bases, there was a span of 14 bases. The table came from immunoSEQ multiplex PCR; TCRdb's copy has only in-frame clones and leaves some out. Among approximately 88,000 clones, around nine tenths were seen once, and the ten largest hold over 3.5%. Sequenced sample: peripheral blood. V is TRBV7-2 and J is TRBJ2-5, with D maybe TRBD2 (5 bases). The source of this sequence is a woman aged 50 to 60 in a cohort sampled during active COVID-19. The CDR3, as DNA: TGTGCCAGCAGCTTAGGCGGACTCCCCGGGGAGACCCAGTACTTC. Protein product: CASSLGGLPGETQYF.